Listed here is a single T cell receptor (beta chain). The junction differs from germline at one of its ends, possibly a read error. These data come from a study of blood T cell repertoires in COVID-19. Study-level information: The study drew acute and convalescent COVID-19 samples from the United States, Italy and Spain. The analysed material was cDNA or gDNA that came from T cells, B-cell-depleted T cells, or PBMCs.

CDR1 is SQVTM, CDR2 ANQGSEA, per germline. This CDR3 is built from 14 residues. Ages ranged from about 18 to 100 years, with residence in 20 to 30 US areas. Participant-reported clinical history was the basis for cohort assignment. Profiling relied on immunoSEQ multiplex PCR, and the TCRdb table lists in-frame clones only, not all of them. The repertoire holds around 160,000 clones, with around 87% as singletons. The receptor's source is a woman aged 25 to 39 with acute COVID-19. The V and J genes are TRBV29-1 and TRBJ1-5, with 7 positions matching TRBD1. The sample taken for sequencing was PBMCs or T cells enriched from blood (not recorded which). The CDR3 bases are TGCAGCGTTCAGACAGGGACTAGCGATCAGCCCCAGCATTTT. This sequence encodes CSVQTGTSDQPQHF. Based on the CDR3 plus reference TRBV29-1 and TRBJ1-5, the full variable domain is SAVISQKPSRDICQRGTSLTIQCQVDSQVTMMFWYRQQPGQSLTLIATANQGSEATYESGFVIDKFPISRPNLTFSTLTVSNMSPEDSSIYLCSVQTGTSDQPQHFGDGTRLSIL.